This TCR beta chain was documented in a study of blood T cells in healthy people across ages. Study findings and constraints: The diversity estimates, figures obtained from one million T cells, were considered underestimates.

The authors ran a second PCR of about 6 to 11 cycles using a sample-barcoded 5' primer and a J-beta primer mix. Through a template-switch adaptor with 12 random nucleotides, each cDNA molecule received a tag. Via MiXCR, TCRdb re-called the 5' RACE reads, giving one row per CDR3 protein. The data contain 590,000 or so distinct CDR3 sequences, approximately 30% of them singletons. The CDR3 spans 13 residues. Germline V gives CDR1 SGDLS, CDR2 YYNGEE. V was clipped by 2 bases and J by 5 bases, with 11 bases between them. There are many counts of this clonotype. What it binds is not known. Isolation of PBMCs gave at least 7 million cells per sample. Samples each yielded at least 6 micrograms of total RNA.

Sequencing was carried out using blood. The gene calls are TRBV9 and TRBJ2-7, with D uncertain. This clonotype was sampled from an elderly woman in good health. CDR3 in amino acids: CASSVAVFDEQYF. The CDR3 DNA follows: TGTGCCAGCAGCGTCGCCGTGTTCGACGAGCAGTACTTC. The full variable domain, with the rest looked up from reference TRBV9 and TRBJ2-7, is DSGVTQTPKHLITATGQRVTLRCSPRSGDLSVYWYQQSLDQGLQFLIQYYNGEERAKGNILERFSAQQFPDLHSELNLSSLELGDSALYFCASSVAVFDEQYFGPGTRLTVT.